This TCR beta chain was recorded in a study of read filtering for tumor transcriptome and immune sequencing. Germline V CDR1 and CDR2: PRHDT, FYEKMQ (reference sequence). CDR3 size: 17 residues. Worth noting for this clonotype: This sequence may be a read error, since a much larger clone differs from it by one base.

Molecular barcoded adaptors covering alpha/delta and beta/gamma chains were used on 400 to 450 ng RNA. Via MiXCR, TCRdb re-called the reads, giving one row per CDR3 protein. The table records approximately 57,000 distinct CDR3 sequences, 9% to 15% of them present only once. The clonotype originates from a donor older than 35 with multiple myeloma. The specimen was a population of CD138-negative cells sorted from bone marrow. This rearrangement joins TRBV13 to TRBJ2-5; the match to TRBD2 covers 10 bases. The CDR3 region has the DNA TGTGCCAGCAGCTCCACGGGACTAGCGTTTGGAGGGGAGACCCAGTGCTTC. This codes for CASSSTGLAFGGETQCF.